The text below deals with one T cell receptor beta chain. The sample comes from a study of cytomegalovirus exposure and HLA in healthy donors. Primers for the PCR totalled 60 Vbeta and 13 Jbeta. Repertoires were generated with immunoSEQ multiplex PCR, while TCRdb's copy carries only in-frame clones and drops some. This sample yields roughly 100,000 clones, of which roughly three quarters are seen a single time; approximately 3.7% belongs to the top ten. This CDR3 region has 16 residues. Between the trimmed V and J ends, which lost 5 bases and 2 bases, there was a span of 19 bases. Germline V CDR1 and CDR2: MDHEN, SYDVKM.

V usage is TRBV28 and J usage is TRBJ2-7, with TRBD2 as a possible D gene (7 bases). This clonotype was obtained from a man aged 50-60 years in good health and CMV-seropositive. Sample: PBMCs. The CDR3 coding sequence is TGTGCCAGCAGTATCGGGGGAGGAGGGGGGGCCTACGAGCAGTACTTC. Encoded protein: CASSIGGGGGAYEQYF. The variable domain in full, with the rest retrieved from reference TRBV28 and TRBJ2-7, is DVKVTQSSRYLVKRTGEKVFLECVQDMDHENMFWYRQDPGLGLRLIYFSYDVKMKEKGDIPEGYSVSREKKERFSLILESASTNQTSMYLCASSIGGGGGAYEQYFGPGTRLTVT.